The source of this TCR beta chain is a study of regulatory T cells in long-lasting Graves disease. This CDR3 spans 16 amino acids. Germline V CDR1 and CDR2: SGHDN, FVKESK. According to the study, TCR beta libraries were built with iRepertoire HTBI primers and CDR3-region Arm-PCR. A single record per CDR3 protein comes from TCRdb applying MiXCR to the multiplex PCR reads. This table holds a few hundred thousand distinct CDR3 sequences, around 22% found once. Time point noted: persistent/refractory GD, antithyroid drugs over 5 years with positive TRAb. The authors made the TCR library using RNA they extracted from PBMCs. To note about this clonotype: A junction end diverges from the germline sequence, so it may reflect a read error.

The TCR was taken from a female donor with Graves disease. The sequenced sample was peripheral blood mononuclear cells (PBMCs), obtained when the disease was refractory, from a patient treated with antithyroid drugs. The chain has TRBV14 and TRBJ1-1; D gene ambiguous. CDR3 sequence: CASSQVISRGYTEAFF. The CDR3, as DNA: TGTGCCAGCAGCCAAGTTATTAGTCGAGGCTACACTGAGGCTTTCTTT.